Below, 26 T cell receptor beta chains from the same sample are listed, as sequenced in a study of cytomegalovirus exposure and HLA in healthy donors. Use of 60 Vbeta and 13 Jbeta primers characterized the PCR. Libraries were prepared by immunoSEQ multiplex PCR; TCRdb keeps only in-frame clonotypes and omits some of them. The repertoire holds roughly 20,000 clones, with under 85% as singletons. The sample taken for sequencing was PBMCs. The source is a human donor in good health.

As DNA, the CDR3 is TGTGCCAGCAGCTTAGACAGGAGGAACACTGAAGCTTTCTTT. Amino acid sequence: CASSLDRRNTEAFF. The chain combines TRBV7-2 with TRBJ1-1; a weak D match, TRBD1 (5 bases). The CDR3 sequence is 14 residues long. The V gene lost 1 base and the J gene lost 1 base, with 7 bases spanning the gap. CDR1 SGHTA and CDR2 FQGNSA come from the germline V gene.

This rearrangement joins TRBV7-7 to TRBJ2-7; TRBD1 agrees at 10 bases. V lost 6 bases to trimming and J lost 4 bases; unmatched junction nucleotides: 6. Germline V gives CDR1 SSHAT, CDR2 FNYEAQ (reference sequence). CDR3 length equals 14 residues. DNA for the CDR3: TGTGCCAGCAGTGCGGGACAGGGGCCATACGAGCAGTACTTC. Amino acid sequence: CASSAGQGPYEQYF.

V gene TRBV25-1 combines with J gene TRBJ1-4, with 7 bases aligning to TRBD1. In germline, CDR1 is MGHDK, CDR2 SYGVNS. The length of the CDR3 is 14 residues. Unmatched junction bases numbered 8, after V lost 6 bases and J lost 7 bases. Written as DNA, the CDR3 is TGTGCCAGCAGCCGGGGGGGGACAGTTGAAAAACTGTTTTTT. This gives the protein CASSRGGTVEKLFF.

This chain connects TRBV6-6 to TRBJ2-7; TRBD1 matches 8 bases. The germline CDR1 and CDR2 sequences are MNHNY and SVGAGI (reference sequence). The ends lost 6 bases at V and 1 base at J; junction bases unmatched: 5. The CDR3 has 14 residues. The CDR3, as DNA: TGTGCCAGCAGCGGACAGGGTTGGTCCTACGAGCAGTACTTC. Protein: CASSGQGWSYEQYF.

This clone has a handful of counts. The chain is built from TRBV7-3 and TRBJ2-1, with TRBD1 matching 10 bases. Trimming removed 2 bases from V and 10 bases from J; junction bases left unmatched: 5. The CDR3 is 14 residues long. Germline lookup yields CDR1 SGHTA and CDR2 FQGTGA. The CDR3 DNA reads as TGTGCCAGCAGCTTAGACAGGGGGCGACGCGAGCAGTTCTTC. This encodes CASSLDRGRREQFF.

The V and J genes are TRBV21-1 and TRBJ1-1; TRBD1, the table's D call, lacks a check against the DNA. TRBV21-1 is assigned pseudogene status. The length of the CDR3 is 15 residues. This CDR3 is CASSKRQNMNTEAFF. CDR3 bases: TGTGCCAGCAGCAAAAGACAGAACATGAACACTGAAGCTTTCTTT.

This clone was observed a single time. A junction boundary mismatches the germline segment, possibly from a read error. The rearrangement links TRBV7-9 to TRBJ1-5, with TRBD1 as a possible D gene (6 bases). Germline V lookup: CDR1 SEHNR, CDR2 FQNEAQ (reference sequence). CDR3 length equals 15 residues. This CDR3 is CASSQDGGGKQPQHF. The CDR3 DNA reads as TGTGCCAGCAGCCAGGATGGGGGGGGCAAACAGCCCCAGCATTTT. The full variable domain, with the rest looked up from reference TRBV7-9 and TRBJ1-5, is DTGVSQNPRHKITKRGQNVTFRCDPISEHNRLYWYRQTLGQGPEFLTYFQNEAQLEKSRLLSDRFSAERPKGSFSTLEIQRTEQGDSAMYLCASSQDGGGKQPQHFGDGTRLSIL.

The chain couples TRBV27 to TRBJ1-1; D uncertain. The CDR3 runs to 12 residues. The germline V gene has CDR1 MNHEY and CDR2 SMNVEV (reference sequence). Deletions cut 6 bases from V and 0 bases from J, with 5 bases between. CDR3 DNA sequence: TGTGCCAGCAGCGACATGAACACTGAAGCTTTCTTT. This codes for CASSDMNTEAFF.

The rearrangement uses TRBV6-5 and TRBJ1-4, with D possibly matching TRBD1 (5 bases). V lost 9 bases, J lost 10 bases, and 21 bases lay in between. Germline CDR1 is MNHEY and CDR2 is SVGAGI. The CDR3 runs 14 residues. CDR3 amino acids: CASRRGTTGGKLFF. CDR3 DNA: TGTGCCAGTCGTCGAGGGACTACGGGGGGAAAACTGTTTTTT.

The V call is TRBV19, the J call TRBJ2-2, with D hard to call. Between the trimmed V and J ends, which lost 10 bases and 4 bases, there was a span of 16 bases. The germline gives CDR1 LNHDA, CDR2 SQIVND (reference sequence). CDR3 length: 14 residues. In DNA form, the CDR3 reads TGTGCCACTAGGCTTGGGTCGGGCACCGGGGAGCTGTTTTTT. The encoded protein is CATRLGSGTGELFF.

The rearrangement joins TRBV6-5 to TRBJ1-4; D gene uncertain. V lost 6 bases, J lost 5 bases, and 16 bases lay in between. The CDR3 runs 15 residues. The germline gives CDR1 MNHEY, CDR2 SVGAGI. The CDR3 reads CASSELDSENEKLFF. The CDR3 DNA follows: TGTGCCAGCAGCGAACTGGACTCAGAAAATGAAAAACTGTTTTTT.

This chain connects TRBV9 to TRBJ2-2; 7 bases align to TRBD2. CDR1 is SGDLS and CDR2 is YYNGEE in the germline V gene. V trimming: 3 bases; J trimming: 7 bases; junction bases outside the gene matches: 12. This CDR3 contains 16 residues. The CDR3 sequence: CASSAVVGGGIGELFF. The CDR3 DNA reads TGTGCCAGCAGCGCGGTAGTTGGGGGGGGAATCGGGGAGCTGTTTTTT.

This chain links TRBV6-1 with TRBJ1-2; no firm D call. The germline V gene encodes CDR1 MNHNS and CDR2 SASEGT. This CDR3 has 14 amino acids. The V gene lost 1 base and the J gene lost 8 bases, with 14 bases spanning the gap. The CDR3 sequence: CASSEVEAVGGYTF. In DNA form, the CDR3 reads TGTGCCAGCAGTGAAGTGGAGGCAGTGGGGGGCTACACCTTC.

The V call is TRBV7-2, the J call TRBJ2-5; weak D call: TRBD2 (6 bases). The germline gives CDR1 SGHTA, CDR2 FQGNSA. The CDR3 extends over 16 amino acids. V was cut by 2 bases and J by 5 bases, with 18 bases left in between. The chain's CDR3 is CASSLQSPGGSETQYF. CDR3 bases: TGTGCCAGCAGCTTACAAAGCCCCGGAGGGTCTGAGACCCAGTACTTC. Full variable domain (rest looked up from reference TRBV7-2 and TRBJ2-5): GAGVSQSPSNKVTEKGKDVELRCDPISGHTALYWYRQSLGQGLEFLIYFQGNSAPDKSGLPSDRFSAERTGGSVSTLTIQRTQQEDSAVYLCASSLQSPGGSETQYFGPGTRLLVL.

The chain has TRBV5-6 and TRBJ1-2; 10 bases agree with TRBD1. The CDR3 has 15 residues. Germline CDR1 and CDR2: SGHDT and YYEEEE. After removal of 6 bases from V and 1 base from J, the junction contained 6 bases not matched to a gene. The CDR3 is CASTDRGLFNYGYTF. In DNA form, the CDR3 reads TGTGCCAGCACCGACAGGGGGCTGTTTAACTATGGCTACACCTTC.

The V and J genes are TRBV7-6 and TRBJ2-3; D might be TRBD1 (6 bases). Per the germline V gene, CDR1 is SGHVS and CDR2 is FNYEAQ. The CDR3 covers 16 residues. V was pared by 4 bases and J by 4 bases, with 18 bases between. CDR3 sequence reads: CASSSRDTAVSDTQYF. CDR3 nucleotides: TGTGCCAGCAGCTCCCGGGACACCGCTGTCTCAGATACGCAGTATTTT.

This clone has a single count. J is TRBJ2-1 and V is TRBV7-6; TRBD2 might be the D (6 bases). Trimming removed 1 base at V and 4 bases at J, with 14 bases between. The CDR3 covers 16 residues. Germline V gives CDR1 SGHVS, CDR2 FNYEAQ. CDR3 residues: CASSLEPYGGYNEQFF. In nucleotides, the CDR3 is TGTGCCAGCAGCTTAGAGCCCTATGGGGGGTACAATGAGCAGTTCTTC.

The gene calls are TRBV5-5 and TRBJ2-1; 7 bases are shared with TRBD2. Germline CDR1 reads SGHKS; CDR2 reads YYEKEE (reference sequence). The CDR3 runs to 17 residues. V was pared by 4 bases and J by 5 bases, with 15 bases of the junction left unmatched. The CDR3 region is CASSPRLGGGKNNEQFF. CDR3 bases: TGTGCCAGCAGCCCCCGCTTAGGCGGGGGTAAGAACAATGAGCAGTTCTTC.

This rearrangement joins TRBV2 to TRBJ2-1, with D possibly being TRBD2 (5 bases). The V end lost 3 bases, the J end lost 7 bases, and 13 bases lay between the germline ends. The germline gives CDR1 SNHLY, CDR2 FYNNEI. There are 14 residues in the CDR3. This CDR3 reads CASSDWGEVNEQFF. The CDR3 DNA reads as TGTGCCAGCAGTGACTGGGGAGAAGTAAATGAGCAGTTCTTC.

V is TRBV28 and J is TRBJ2-1; 12 nucleotides agree with TRBD2. V shed 5 bases and J 1 base; nucleotides not matched to a gene: 15. CDR3 length: 20 residues. Per germline, CDR1 MDHEN and CDR2 SYDVKM. CDR3: CASSGTGVGLAGLSYNEQFF. As DNA, the CDR3 is TGTGCCAGCAGTGGGACAGGGGTTGGACTAGCGGGATTGTCCTACAATGAGCAGTTCTTC.

The chain is built from TRBV18 and TRBJ1-2, with a weak D call TRBD1 (6 bases). Trimming removed 1 base at V and 10 bases at J, with 19 bases between. The V gene's germline CDR1 is KGHSH and CDR2 LQKENI. The CDR3 totals 15 residues. The CDR3 loop reads CASSPRGTSVWDYTF. Here the CDR3 DNA reads TGTGCCAGCTCACCACGAGGGACATCAGTATGGGACTACACCTTC.

This clone turned up a few times. The rearrangement links TRBV6-1 to TRBJ1-3, with D possibly being TRBD1 (5 bases). This CDR3 is 16 amino acids long. CDR1 is MNHNS and CDR2 is SASEGT in the germline V gene. V was cut by 0 bases and J by 0 bases, with 9 bases left in between. The CDR3 spells CASSEAGGVSGNTIYF. CDR3 in DNA: TGTGCCAGCAGTGAAGCGGGGGGGGTCTCTGGAAACACCATATATTTT.

CDR3 residues: CASSTQGQGVQPQHF. The CDR3 DNA reads TGTGCCAGCTCAACTCAGGGACAGGGCGTCCAGCCCCAGCATTTT. The chain has TRBV18 and TRBJ1-5; 9 bases align to TRBD1. CDR1 is KGHSH and CDR2 is LQKENI in the germline V gene. The CDR3 is made up of 15 amino acids. V dropped 5 bases and J dropped 7; count of bases not matched to a gene: 9.

In its sample, this clone was seen a few times. The chain recombines TRBV11-2 with TRBJ1-1; D not resolved. CDR3 length: 13 residues. V was pared by 4 bases and J by 10 bases, with 16 bases between. The V gene's germline CDR1 is SGHAT and CDR2 FQNNGV. As DNA, the CDR3 is TGTGCCAGCAGCTCTCGGCAGGCCCCGCCAGCTTTCTTT. Protein sequence: CASSSRQAPPAFF.

The V gene is TRBV4-1, the J gene TRBJ2-1; 12 positions match TRBD2. Trimming removed 3 bases from V and 6 bases from J; junction bases left unmatched: 6. CDR3 size: 16 residues. Germline values: CDR1 MGHRA, CDR2 YSYEKL. In nucleotides, the CDR3 is TGCGCCAGCAGCCATACACTAGCGGGAGGCCCCAATGAGCAGTTCTTC. Protein sequence: CASSHTLAGGPNEQFF.

This clone showed up just once. The chain joins TRBV27 to TRBJ2-2, with D perhaps matching TRBD1 (7 bases). Trimming cost V 4 bases and J 4 bases, with 13 bases left between them. This CDR3 comprises 15 residues. CDR1 and CDR2 (germline): MNHEY, SMNVEV (reference sequence). The CDR3 spells CASSSDRRGTGELFF. The CDR3 coding sequence is TGTGCCAGCAGTTCGGACAGGAGGGGCACCGGGGAGCTGTTTTTT.